This TCR beta chain was obtained from a study of T cells after yellow fever vaccination. Study results and caveats: Reappearing after the booster were most of the clones from primary vaccination (roughly 95% CD4, about 87% CD8). Abundant bulk-population clonotypes could contaminate the FACS-sorted repertoires. Weaker in magnitude, the secondary response showed a faster peak on day 5 versus 15.

The CDR3 spans 15 residues. Trimming pared 3 bases from V and 4 bases from J, leaving 14 bases between. Germline V gives CDR1 LGHNA, CDR2 YSLEER. Concerning this clonotype: Its antigen remains unknown.

TCRdb re-analysed the 5' RACE reads in MiXCR, keeping a single row per CDR3 protein. Of approximately 450,000 distinct CDR3 sequences listed, around 20% are singletons. The receptor comes from a man aged 18 to 29 who received the YFV17D yellow fever vaccine. The rearrangement links TRBV4-3 to TRBJ2-3; D perhaps matches TRBD1 (5 bases). The sample was PBMCs, taken before the yellow fever booster vaccination. The CDR3 is CASSQGPQGSDTQYF. The CDR3 nucleotides read TGCGCCAGCAGCCAGGGCCCCCAGGGCTCAGATACGCAGTATTTT.